Below are 21 T cell receptor beta chains sequenced from a single sample in a study of blood T cell repertoires in COVID-19. The assay was immunoSEQ multiplex PCR, and TCRdb's table has in-frame clones only and misses some. The sample shows 70,000 to 75,000 clones, just over 85% of them seen only once. The source material was peripheral blood. These receptors were obtained from a human donor in a cohort sampled during active COVID-19.

The chain combines TRBV7-7 with TRBJ2-1, with 9 nucleotides matching TRBD2. The CDR3 has 16 residues. Germline CDR1 SSHAT, CDR2 FNYEAQ (reference sequence). V was pared by 5 bases and J by 0 bases, with 5 bases of the junction left unmatched. CDR3 DNA: TGTGCCAGCAGCCCTCTTAGCGGGGGCTCCTACAATGAGCAGTTCTTC. Its translation: CASSPLSGGSYNEQFF.

The CDR3 protein is CASSQPTTNTGELFF. For the CDR3, the DNA is TGTGCCAGCAGCCAACCAACTACGAACACCGGGGAGCTGTTTTTT. V is TRBV14 and J is TRBJ2-2, with D unresolved. The V end was cut by 2 bases, the J end by 0 bases, with 7 bases between. CDR1 is SGHDN and CDR2 is FVKESK in the germline V gene. The CDR3 is 15 residues long.

This chain uses TRBV28 with TRBJ2-2; D is possibly TRBD2 (6 bases). Trimming shortened V by 8 bases and J by 0 bases, and 7 bases separated the two germline ends. The CDR3 consists of 13 residues. In germline, CDR1 is MDHEN, CDR2 SYDVKM. The CDR3 DNA sequence: TGTGCCAGCCGACTAGCGAACACCGGGGAGCTGTTTTTT. It encodes CASRLANTGELFF.

The rearrangement links TRBV5-1 to TRBJ2-5; a possible D gene is TRBD1 (7 bases). Germline CDR1 SGHRS, CDR2 YFSETQ. CDR3 size: 15 residues. The germline V and J ends were trimmed by 0 bases and 7 bases, with 16 bases remaining between them. The chain's CDR3 is CASSLGRDSQGTQYF. For the CDR3, the DNA is TGCGCCAGCAGCTTGGGGAGGGACAGCCAGGGGACCCAGTACTTC.

This chain links TRBV11-2 with TRBJ2-5, with D unclear. Trimming removed 2 bases at V and 5 bases at J, with 9 bases between. Germline assignment: CDR1 SGHAT and CDR2 FQNNGV. The CDR3 runs to 13 residues. Written as DNA, the CDR3 is TGTGCCAGCAGCTTAAATGTTGCGGAGACCCAGTACTTC. Protein: CASSLNVAETQYF.

This clone appeared a single time. The chain links TRBV7-8 to TRBJ2-2, with D tentatively TRBD2 (6 bases). CDR1 SGHVS and CDR2 FQNEAQ come from the germline V gene. Deletions cut 2 bases from V and 6 bases from J, with 10 bases between. The CDR3 totals 14 residues. CDR3 residues: CASSLWTMAGELFF. The CDR3 bases are TGTGCCAGCAGCTTATGGACTATGGCCGGGGAGCTGTTTTTT.

The V and J genes are TRBV4-3 and TRBJ2-3; 9 bases are shared with TRBD2. The CDR3 runs 17 residues. CDR1 is LGHNA, CDR2 YSLEER, per germline. J was trimmed by 5 bases and V by 0 bases; bases with no gene match: 9. The CDR3 nucleotides are TGCGCCAGCAGCCAAGAAAGGTCTAGCGGGGTCGGAGATACGCAGTATTTT. Its translation: CASSQERSSGVGDTQYF.

The chain carries TRBV5-4 and TRBJ1-2, with TRBD1 matching 8 bases. The CDR3 is 14 amino acids. Germline CDR1 SGHNT, CDR2 YYREEE (reference sequence). Trimming removed 3 bases from V and 8 bases from J; junction bases left unmatched: 9. This CDR3 is CASSYLGTGGGYTF. Written as DNA, the CDR3 is TGTGCCAGCAGCTACCTAGGGACAGGAGGAGGCTACACCTTC.

The genes are TRBV5-1 and TRBJ2-1; 10 nucleotides match TRBD2. Germline CDR1 reads SGHRS; CDR2 reads YFSETQ. V lost 0 bases, J lost 9 bases, and 6 bases stayed unmatched. The CDR3 runs to 15 residues. The CDR3 protein is CASSLEAGGLSEQFF. The CDR3 DNA is TGCGCCAGCAGCTTGGAAGCGGGAGGGCTGAGTGAGCAGTTCTTC.

V is TRBV4-2 and J is TRBJ2-2, with 7 bases identical to TRBD1. Losses at the gene ends were 4 bases for V and 2 bases for J; bases not matched to a gene: 7. The CDR3 spans 16 residues. Germline CDR1 reads LGHNA; CDR2 reads YNFKEQ. CDR3 DNA: TGTGCCAGCAGCCCTGCCGGACAGGTTAACACCGGGGAGCTGTTTTTT. Translating gives CASSPAGQVNTGELFF.

The V call is TRBV27, the J call TRBJ2-1, with TRBD2 matching 11 bases. The CDR3 contains 16 residues. From germline, CDR1 is MNHEY and CDR2 SMNVEV (reference sequence). Trimming removed 4 bases from V and 7 bases from J; junction bases left unmatched: 9. CDR3 in DNA: TGTGCCAGCAGTTCCCCCCATAGCGGGGGGGCGAATGAGCAGTTCTTC. The encoded protein is CASSSPHSGGANEQFF.

This chain joins TRBV20-1 and TRBJ1-5, with 10 bases aligning to TRBD1. CDR1 is DFQATT and CDR2 is SNEGSKA in the germline V gene (reference sequence). The CDR3 loop spans 15 amino acids. V was pared by 3 bases and J by 7 bases, with 9 bases of the junction left unmatched. DNA for the CDR3: TGCAGTGCTAGTCTGACAGGGGGCGAAGAACAGCCCCAGCATTTT. It is translated as CSASLTGGEEQPQHF.

This chain links TRBV11-2 with TRBJ2-7; TRBD2 is a possible D gene (6 bases). V was shortened by 5 bases and J by 0 bases, with 20 bases between the two germline ends. Germline CDR1 reads SGHAT; CDR2 reads FQNNGV. The CDR3 runs to 17 residues. The CDR3, as DNA: TGTGCCAGCAGCCGACTGCAGGGCGCGGGGAGCTCCTACGAGCAGTACTTC. This sequence encodes CASSRLQGAGSSYEQYF.

CDR3 nucleotides: TGTGCCAGCAGCGCCGAGGGGGACAGGGGCTACGAGCAGTACTTC. This encodes CASSAEGDRGYEQYF. This chain joins TRBV6-5 and TRBJ2-7; 10 nucleotides agree with TRBD1. Germline V gene sequence: CDR1 MNHEY, CDR2 SVGAGI. CDR3 length: 15 amino acids. The trim removed 6 bases at V and 3 bases at J, leaving 8 bases unmatched.

The V and J genes are TRBV6-5 and TRBJ2-1, with D perhaps TRBD2 (5 bases). CDR1 is MNHEY and CDR2 is SVGAGI in the germline V gene. The CDR3 loop spans 14 amino acids. Trimming removed 6 bases from V and 5 bases from J, with 14 bases in between. CDR3 region: CASSYRPADNEQFF. In DNA, the CDR3 is TGTGCCAGCAGCTACCGTCCAGCGGACAATGAGCAGTTCTTC.

The chain recombines TRBV3-1 (or the pseudogene TRBV3-2) with TRBJ2-5; 7 positions agree with TRBD1. After removal of 1 base from V and 2 bases from J, the junction contained 7 bases not matched to a gene. The CDR3 length is 16 residues. Germline CDR1 is LGHDT and CDR2 is YNNKEL (reference sequence). The CDR3 coding sequence is TGTGCCAGCAGCCAAGTAGAACAGGGGCATCAAGAGACCCAGTACTTC. It codes for CASSQVEQGHQETQYF.

This rearrangement joins TRBV6-5 to TRBJ1-1; D gene uncertain. V lost 6 bases, J lost 5 bases, and 16 bases lay in between. This CDR3 is 14 amino acids long. Germline CDR1 reads MNHEY; CDR2 reads SVGAGI. In DNA, the CDR3 is TGTGCCAGCAGCCCCCCGGCGGTCCCTACTGAAGCTTTCTTT. Translation gives CASSPPAVPTEAFF.

The V call is TRBV5-5, the J call TRBJ2-7; 14 bases line up with TRBD2. The CDR3 covers 19 residues. CDR1 and CDR2 (germline): SGHKS, YYEKEE (reference sequence). V shed 1 base, J shed 6 bases, and the junction held 15 bases outside the gene matches. DNA for the CDR3: TGTGCCAGCAGCTTGAGAGGGACTAGCGGGGGTTGGCTTACAGTCGAGCAGTACTTC. Protein product: CASSLRGTSGGWLTVEQYF.

This clone was observed once. The chain couples TRBV5-1 to TRBJ1-6, with TRBD1 as a possible D gene (5 bases). Trimming took 4 bases from V and 3 from J, leaving 17 bases between them. Germline loops: CDR1 SGHRS, CDR2 YFSETQ. This CDR3 has 17 residues. The CDR3 DNA reads as TGCGCCAGCAGCCTAATACCCACAGGAGACTATAATTCACCCCTCCACTTT. Translated, it gives CASSLIPTGDYNSPLHF.

The chain has TRBV5-1 and TRBJ1-3; no clear D gene. In germline, CDR1 is SGHRS, CDR2 YFSETQ. The CDR3 consists of 13 residues. V was shortened by 5 bases and J by 0 bases, with 6 bases between the two germline ends. For the CDR3, the DNA is TGCGCCAGCAGTTCCCACTCTGGAAACACCATATATTTT. It codes for CASSSHSGNTIYF.

This clone is a singleton in its sample. The rearrangement links TRBV3-1 (or the pseudogene TRBV3-2) to TRBJ2-3, with unresolved D. V lost 4 bases and J lost 5, with 10 bases in between. The CDR3 has 13 residues. From germline, CDR1 is LGHDT and CDR2 YNNKEL (reference sequence). Here the CDR3 DNA reads TGTGCCAGCAGCCGGAGCAATGGAGATACGCAGTATTTT. The encoded protein is CASSRSNGDTQYF.